A selection of T cell receptor beta chains follows, all from one sample in a study of cytomegalovirus exposure and HLA in healthy donors. Profiled with immunoSEQ multiplex PCR; TCRdb holds only in-frame clones, not every one. In the table there are 150,000 or so clones, 65% to 90% of which are singletons. Sequencing was carried out using PBMCs. All receptors come from a woman aged 18-29 years in good health and CMV-seronegative. The CDR3 runs from the conserved cysteine through the conserved F or W. D genes are given only for firm matches. Expanded clones get a size class; other rows say once, few or many, or leave the size out.

TRBV2	-	-	TRBJ1-4	CASSTHTYSVKLFF	TGTGCCAGCAGTACTCATACCTACTCCGTAAAACTGTTTTTT
TRBV7-2	-	TRBD1	TRBJ1-6	CASSTQTGNNSPLHF	TGTGCCAGCAGCACCCAGACAGGGAATAATTCACCCCTCCACTTT
TRBV4-1	few	-	TRBJ2-7	CASSQDLGGTLGGQYF	TGCGCCAGCAGCCAAGACCTGGGCGGAACCCTCGGGGGGCAGTACTTC
TRBV19	-	TRBD2	TRBJ2-2	CASTAGGSVRELFF	TGTGCCAGTACCGCGGGAGGATCCGTGAGGGAGCTGTTTTTT
TRBV19	-	-	TRBJ2-7	CASRNEGGTYEQYF	TGTGCCAGTAGAAACGAGGGAGGCACCTACGAGCAGTACTTC
TRBV14	-	TRBD1	TRBJ1-4	CASSQGRGKLFF	TGTGCCAGCAGCCAAGGCAGGGGGAAACTGTTTTTT
TRBV29-1	-	TRBD1	TRBJ2-1	CSVGTGGPGFGFF	TGCAGCGTCGGGACAGGGGGCCCCGGATTTGGGTTCTTC
TRBV6-5	-	-	TRBJ2-7	CASSYGGCHEQYF	TGTGCCAGCAGTTACGGGGGGTGTCACGAGCAGTACTTC
TRBV7-8	-	-	TRBJ2-3	CASRHRFTDTQYF	TGTGCCAGCAGACACAGGTTCACAGATACGCAGTATTTT
TRBV2	-	TRBD1	TRBJ2-1	CASLTGAEQFF	TGTGCCAGCTTGACAGGGGCCGAGCAGTTCTTC
TRBV7-9	-	-	TRBJ1-4	CASSQDLQESEKLFF	TGTGCCAGCAGCCAAGACCTCCAGGAAAGCGAAAAACTGTTTTTT
TRBV19	-	-	TRBJ1-1	CASRREMNTEAFF	TGTGCCAGTAGGAGAGAAATGAACACTGAAGCTTTCTTT
TRBV27	-	-	TRBJ2-7	CASSSGGLVNEQYF	TGTGCCAGCAGTTCCGGGGGACTTGTGAACGAGCAGTACTTC
TRBV10-3	-	TRBD1	TRBJ2-7	CAIRAGTGSHEQYF	TGTGCCATCAGGGCCGGGACAGGGTCCCACGAGCAGTACTTC
TRBV30	-	-	TRBJ2-2	CAWAGPPRGTGELFF	TGTGCCTGGGCCGGCCCGCCTCGAGGCACCGGGGAGCTGTTTTTT
TRBV5-4	-	TRBD1	TRBJ2-3	CASTRTGDVDTQYF	TGTGCCAGCACCCGGACAGGTGACGTAGATACGCAGTATTTT
TRBV7-8	-	TRBD2	TRBJ2-7	CASSSTSGGFSYEQYF	TGTGCCAGCAGCTCGACTAGCGGGGGATTCTCCTACGAGCAGTACTTC
TRBV11-1	-	TRBD2	TRBJ2-3	CASSRGGLAGGGDTQYF	TGTGCCAGCAGCCGTGGGGGACTAGCGGGAGGGGGAGATACGCAGTATTTT
TRBV5-4	once	-	TRBJ1-4	CASSSGGQLTNEKLFF	TGTGCCAGCAGCTCGGGGGGGCAGCTAACTAATGAAAAACTGTTTTTT
TRBV19	-	-	TRBJ1-5	CASSTGPGGNQPQHF	TGTGCCAGTAGTACTGGACCGGGGGGCAATCAGCCCCAGCATTTT
TRBV19	-	TRBD1	TRBJ2-7	CASSRAGQGRYEQYF	TGTGCCAGTAGTAGAGCGGGACAGGGACGCTACGAGCAGTACTTC
TRBV5-1	-	-	TRBJ2-7	CASSPAAGGVDEQYF	TGCGCCAGCAGCCCCGCCGCGGGTGGGGTAGACGAGCAGTACTTC
TRBV11-2	-	-	TRBJ1-1	CASSPIMGRDPEAFF	TGTGCCAGCAGCCCAATAATGGGCAGGGATCCTGAAGCTTTCTTT
TRBV10-3	-	-	TRBJ2-1	CAISESVGGPPGEQFF	TGTGCCATCAGTGAGTCCGTGGGAGGCCCCCCGGGCGAGCAGTTCTTC
TRBV5-1	-	TRBD2	TRBJ2-7	CASSFGLAGEEQYF	TGCGCCAGCAGCTTCGGACTAGCGGGAGAAGAGCAGTACTTC
TRBV7-9	-	TRBD1	TRBJ2-5	CASSFLADRATQYF	TGTGCCAGCAGCTTTCTCGCAGACAGGGCGACCCAGTACTTC
TRBV28	-	TRBD1	TRBJ2-4	CASSLGTAGDIF	TGTGCCAGCAGTCTTGGGACAGCTGGTGATATTTTC
TRBV5-1	-	-	TRBJ1-4	CASSLRNRRNEKLFF	TGCGCCAGCAGCCTGCGAAACAGGCGAAATGAAAAACTGTTTTTT
TRBV10-2	-	-	TRBJ2-5	CASSERRETQYF	TGCGCCAGCAGTGAAAGGAGAGAGACCCAGTACTTC
TRBV30	-	TRBD1	TRBJ2-7	CAWSPGGDEQYF	TGTGCCTGGAGTCCAGGGGGCGACGAGCAGTACTTC
TRBV7-8	-	TRBD1	TRBJ2-1	CASSSQTGRNEQFF	TGTGCCAGCAGCTCGCAGACAGGGAGAAATGAGCAGTTCTTC
TRBV29-1	-	TRBD1	TRBJ2-7	CSVRTQGPPYEQYF	TGCAGCGTACGAACACAGGGGCCTCCCTACGAGCAGTACTTC
TRBV27	once	TRBD1	TRBJ1-2	CASSGQVDYGYTF	TGTGCCAGCAGCGGACAGGTGGACTATGGCTACACCTTC
TRBV4-2	-	-	TRBJ2-7	CASSQESAGVYSYEQYF	TGTGCCAGCAGCCAAGAAAGTGCTGGAGTCTATTCCTACGAGCAGTACTTC
TRBV28	once	-	TRBJ1-1	CASSLAAAGVGEAFF	TGTGCCAGCAGTTTAGCAGCGGCAGGGGTCGGTGAAGCTTTCTTT
TRBV5-6	once	TRBD2	TRBJ2-3	CASSLARDYPGVVDTQYF	TGTGCCAGCAGCTTGGCTCGGGACTACCCCGGGGTGGTAGATACGCAGTATTTT
TRBV27	once	-	TRBJ1-5	CASSYQGSGQPQHF	TGTGCCAGCAGCTATCAGGGTTCGGGTCAGCCCCAGCATTTT
TRBV5-1	few	TRBD2	TRBJ2-7	CASSAGSLAGGLYEQYF	TGCGCCAGCAGCGCCGGATCTTTAGCGGGGGGGCTGTACGAGCAGTACTTC
TRBV2	-	TRBD2	TRBJ2-1	CASSGLGYNEQFF	TGTGCCAGCTCGGGACTAGGATACAATGAGCAGTTCTTC
TRBV18	few	-	TRBJ1-4	CASSIQGEKLFF	TGTGCCAGCTCAATCCAGGGAGAAAAACTGTTTTTT